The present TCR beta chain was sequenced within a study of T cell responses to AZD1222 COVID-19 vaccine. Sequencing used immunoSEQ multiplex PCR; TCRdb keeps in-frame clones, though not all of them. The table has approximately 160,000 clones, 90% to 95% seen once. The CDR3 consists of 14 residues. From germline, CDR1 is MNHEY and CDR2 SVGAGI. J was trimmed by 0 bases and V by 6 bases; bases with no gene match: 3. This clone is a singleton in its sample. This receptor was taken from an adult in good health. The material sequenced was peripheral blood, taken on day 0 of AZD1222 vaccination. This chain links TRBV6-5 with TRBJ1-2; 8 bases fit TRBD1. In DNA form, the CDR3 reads TGTGCCAGCAGAGACAGGGGATCTAACTATGGCTACACCTTC. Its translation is CASRDRGSNYGYTF.